This TCR beta chain was sequenced for a study of molecular identifiers for immune sequencing clone quantification. Study results and limitations: Researchers reportedly could pick up spiked Jurkat TCR RNA from one cell mixed into one million naive cells.

A note on this clonotype: Its antigen is not known. At one end the junction does not follow the germline gene, possibly because of a read error.

Germline V CDR1 and CDR2: SGHDT, YYEEEE. The CDR3 totals 16 residues. Previously described methods and listed TCR primers produced bulk TCR libraries. TCRdb ran MiXCR on the PCR reads and lists one entry per CDR3 protein. The repertoire includes about half a million distinct CDR3 sequences, around 23% of them detected once, and 0.7% to 0.9% sits in the top ten. The receptor was isolated from a human donor in good health. Some libraries in this study had Jurkat cell RNA spiked in. The chain joins TRBV5-6 to TRBJ2-2; the D gene is possibly TRBD2 (6 bases). Sequencing was done on a sample of naive CD8+ T cells from blood, with Jurkat cell RNA spiked in. Documented subset: FACS-sorted CD8+CD4-CCR7+CD45RA+ naive T cells. This chain's CDR3 is CASSLLAGINTGELLF. CDR3 coding DNA: TGTGCCAGCAGCTTGTTGGCGGGGATAAACACCGGGGAGCTGCTTTTT.